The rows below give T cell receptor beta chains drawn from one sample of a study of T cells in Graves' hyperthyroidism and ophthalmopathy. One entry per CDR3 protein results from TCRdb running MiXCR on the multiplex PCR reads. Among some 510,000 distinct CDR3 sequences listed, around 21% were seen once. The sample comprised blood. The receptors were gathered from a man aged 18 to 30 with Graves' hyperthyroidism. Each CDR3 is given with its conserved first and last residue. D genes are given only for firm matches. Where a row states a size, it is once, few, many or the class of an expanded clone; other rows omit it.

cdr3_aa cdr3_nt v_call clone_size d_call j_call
CASSSTGSAQETQYF TGTGCCAGCAGTTCCACCGGATCGGCCCAAGAGACCCAGTACTTC TRBV27 few - TRBJ2-5
CASSRRGGEDTEAFF TGTGCCAGTTCCCGACGGGGAGGGGAGGACACTGAAGCTTTCTTT TRBV19 many - TRBJ1-1
CASSPGRTGLNEQYF TGTGCCAGCAGCCCCGGACGGACAGGGCTCAACGAGCAGTACTTC TRBV7-8 - TRBD1 TRBJ2-7
CASSSSWGIDTGELFF TGCGCCAGCAGCTCCTCCTGGGGCATAGACACCGGGGAGCTGTTTTTT TRBV5-1 many - TRBJ2-2
CSASPDAAEAFF TGCAGTGCTAGCCCGGACGCCGCTGAAGCTTTCTTT TRBV20-1 many - TRBJ1-1
CASGQRNSNQPQHF TGTGCCAGCGGACAGCGAAATAGCAATCAGCCCCAGCATTTT TRBV12-3/TRBV12-4 - - TRBJ1-5
CASSVGRGRGDTQYF TGTGCCAGCTCTGTTGGAAGGGGGCGGGGAGATACGCAGTATTTT TRBV2 many - TRBJ2-3
CASSPGMGYQPQHF TGTGCCAGCAGCCCCGGGATGGGATATCAGCCCCAGCATTTT TRBV9 few - TRBJ1-5
CASSFTAPHTGELFF TGCGCCAGCAGCTTTACAGCCCCGCACACCGGGGAGCTGTTTTTT TRBV5-1 - - TRBJ2-2
CSASVYEQYF TGCAGTGCTAGCGTCTACGAGCAGTACTTC TRBV20-1 - - TRBJ2-7
CASSRTSGAPELFF TGTGCCAGCAGCCGGACTAGCGGGGCCCCGGAGCTGTTTTTT TRBV7-6 few TRBD2 TRBJ2-2
CASSPRRSGANVLTF TGTGCCAGCAGTCCCCGCCGGTCTGGGGCCAACGTCCTGACTTTC TRBV6-4 once - TRBJ2-6
CASSVGGPASYGYTF TGTGCCAGCAGTGTCGGGGGACCGGCCTCCTATGGCTACACCTTC TRBV6-1 - - TRBJ1-2
CASSLVQTNSPPHF TGTGCCAGCAGTTTAGTACAGACCAATTCACCCCCCCACTTT TRBV12-3/TRBV12-4 few - TRBJ1-6
CASSYAGAYEQYF TGTGCCAGCAGTTACGCGGGCGCCTACGAGCAGTACTTC TRBV6-5 many - TRBJ2-7
CASVAGSAETQYF TGTGCCAGCGTAGCGGGGAGTGCAGAGACCCAGTACTTC TRBV6-1 - TRBD2 TRBJ2-5
CASGTGTGLGDGYTF TGTGCTAGTGGTACCGGGACAGGGTTGGGGGATGGCTACACCTTC TRBV12-5 - TRBD1 TRBJ1-2
CASSPGQGFEQYF TGTGCCAGCAGCCCGGGACAGGGGTTCGAGCAGTACTTC TRBV7-9 few TRBD1 TRBJ2-7
CASRSLVYGYTF TGTGCCAGCAGATCTTTAGTTTATGGCTACACCTTC TRBV2 many - TRBJ1-2
CASSSTWGGYTF TGTGCCAGCAGTTCCACCTGGGGCGGCTACACCTTC TRBV6-5 many - TRBJ1-2
CASSYSIRDSYEQYF TGTGCCAGCAGTTACTCGATACGGGATTCCTACGAGCAGTACTTC TRBV6-5 few - TRBJ2-7
CASSHGLYQPQHF TGTGCCAGTAGCCACGGGCTCTATCAGCCCCAGCATTTT TRBV19 many - TRBJ1-5